These T cell receptor beta chains were read from a single sample in a study of blood T cell repertoires in COVID-19. Produced via immunoSEQ multiplex PCR; TCRdb's table is partial and in-frame only. The top ten clones hold 15% to 20% of a sample with approximately 78,000 clones, approximately 82% of them seen once. Sequenced input: peripheral blood. These receptors were taken from a woman of 80 years or more with acute or convalescent COVID-19. Both conserved end residues are part of each CDR3. The D gene is left open where the match is weak. For some rows the clone size is stated as once, few or many, or as a class when expanded; others skip it.

cdr3_nt,cdr3_aa,cdr3_length,j_call,d_call,clone_size,v_call
TGTGCCAGCAGCTACAGGGGGTCAAATCAGCCCCAGCATTTT,CASSYRGSNQPQHF,14,TRBJ1-5,TRBD1,.,TRBV5-4
TGTGCCAGCAGCTTGGGGGGACAGGGAGGTCATGGCTACACCTTC,CASSLGGQGGHGYTF,15,TRBJ1-2,TRBD1,.,TRBV5-8
TGTGCCAGCAGTTTACGGGCTGGGGGCCGTGCCGATAATGAAAAACTGTTTTTT,CASSLRAGGRADNEKLFF,18,TRBJ1-4,.,.,TRBV27
TGTGCCAGCAGCGTTGGGGGACAGGCCCTATCTGAGCAGTTCTTC,CASSVGGQALSEQFF,15,TRBJ2-1,TRBD1,once,TRBV7-9
TGTGCCAGCAGGTCTCAGGGGGACTCCTACGAGCAGTACTTC,CASRSQGDSYEQYF,14,TRBJ2-7,TRBD1,.,TRBV28
TGTGCCAGCAGCTTAGCGGACTGGCCTTCACCCCTCCACTTT,CASSLADWPSPLHF,14,TRBJ1-6,.,.,TRBV7-9
TGTGCCAGCAGTGAAGCGCTGAGGTCACCCCTCCACTTT,CASSEALRSPLHF,13,TRBJ1-6,.,.,TRBV6-1
TGTGCCAGCAGCTCCCGGGGGAGTACCTACGAGCAGTACTTC,CASSSRGSTYEQYF,14,TRBJ2-7,.,medium-sized,TRBV13
TGTGCCAGCAGTGAAGCCCTCAAGGGGGGGGCTTTCTTT,CASSEALKGGAFF,13,TRBJ1-1,.,.,TRBV6-1
TGTGCCAACGGACAGAACTATGGCTACACCTTC,CANGQNYGYTF,11,TRBJ1-2,.,once,TRBV2
TGTGCCAGCAGCTTAGACGCGGGGGGGTTGGAGACCCAGTACTTC,CASSLDAGGLETQYF,15,TRBJ2-5,TRBD2,few,TRBV11-2
TGTGCCAGTAGTATAGATCTATCGGGATCAGGGGCCAACGTCCTGACTTTC,CASSIDLSGSGANVLTF,17,TRBJ2-6,.,.,TRBV19
TGTGCCAGTAGTATGGGACAGTCGAGCGGCAATTCACCCCTCCACTTT,CASSMGQSSGNSPLHF,16,TRBJ1-6,TRBD1,.,TRBV19
TGCGCCAGCAGCTTGGGGGTGGCCAGGCGGGAAGAGACCCAGTACTTC,CASSLGVARREETQYF,16,TRBJ2-5,.,.,TRBV5-1
TGCGCCAGCAGCTTTTCGGGAGTGGGCTTAGATGAGCAGTTCTTC,CASSFSGVGLDEQFF,15,TRBJ2-1,.,.,TRBV5-1
TGTGCCAGCAGCTTGGGGGGCAGAGGCAATGGAAACACCATATATTTT,CASSLGGRGNGNTIYF,16,TRBJ1-3,.,few,TRBV5-4
TGCGCCAGCAGCCTGAGGACTAGCGGGAGGGCGGGGAATGAGCAGTTCTTC,CASSLRTSGRAGNEQFF,17,TRBJ2-1,TRBD2,.,TRBV5-1
TGTGCCACCAGTGAGAGGGTGACAGGGTACAATGAGCAGTTCTTC,CATSERVTGYNEQFF,15,TRBJ2-1,TRBD1,once,TRBV24-1
TGTGCCAGCAGCCCTGCGGTGGGGTGGGGTATAGCGTCCTACGAGCAGTACTTC,CASSPAVGWGIASYEQYF,18,TRBJ2-7,.,once,TRBV5-5
TGTGCCAGCAGGCAGGGGTACGAGCAGTACTTC,CASRQGYEQYF,11,TRBJ2-7,.,.,TRBV12-3/TRBV12-4